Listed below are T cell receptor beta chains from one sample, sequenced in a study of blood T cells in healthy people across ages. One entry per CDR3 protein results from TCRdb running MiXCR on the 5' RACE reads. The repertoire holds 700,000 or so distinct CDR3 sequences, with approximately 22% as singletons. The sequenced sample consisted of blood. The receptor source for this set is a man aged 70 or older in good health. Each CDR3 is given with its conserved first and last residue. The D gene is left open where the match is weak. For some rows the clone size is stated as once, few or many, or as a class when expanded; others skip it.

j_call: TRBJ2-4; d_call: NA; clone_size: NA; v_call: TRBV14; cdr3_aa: CASSWNDIQYF; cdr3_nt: TGTGCCAGCAGCTGGAATGACATTCAGTACTTC
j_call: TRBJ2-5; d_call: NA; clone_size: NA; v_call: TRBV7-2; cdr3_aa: CASSFGGQTQYF; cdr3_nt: TGTGCCAGCAGCTTCGGGGGGCAGACCCAGTACTTC
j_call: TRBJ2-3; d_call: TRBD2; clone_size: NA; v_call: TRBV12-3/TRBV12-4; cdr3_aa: CASTKAGSTDAQYF; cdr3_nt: TGTGCCAGCACCAAAGCGGGGAGCACAGATGCGCAGTATTTT
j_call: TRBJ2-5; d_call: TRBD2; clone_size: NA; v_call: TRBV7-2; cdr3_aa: CASSLDVASGQETQYF; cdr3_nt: TGTGCCAGCAGCTTAGATGTGGCTAGCGGACAAGAGACCCAGTACTTC
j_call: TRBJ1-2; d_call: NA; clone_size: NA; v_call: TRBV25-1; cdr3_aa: CASSGRTSLFYGYTF; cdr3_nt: TGTGCCAGCAGTGGTCGGACGTCTCTCTTCTATGGCTACACCTTC
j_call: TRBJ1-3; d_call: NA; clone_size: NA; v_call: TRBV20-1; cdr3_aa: CSARELTSGSGNTIYF; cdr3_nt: TGCAGTGCTAGGGAGTTGACCTCCGGATCTGGAAACACCATATATTTT
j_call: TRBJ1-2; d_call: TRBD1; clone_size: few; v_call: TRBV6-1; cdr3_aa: CASSWTGAMYGYTF; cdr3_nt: TGTGCCAGCAGCTGGACAGGCGCTATGTATGGCTACACCTTC
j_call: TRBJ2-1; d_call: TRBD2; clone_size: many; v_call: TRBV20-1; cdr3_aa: CSARGGGAVNEQFF; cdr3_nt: TGCAGTGCTAGAGGCGGGGGGGCAGTCAATGAGCAGTTCTTC
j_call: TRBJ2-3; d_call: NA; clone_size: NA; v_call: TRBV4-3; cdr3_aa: CASKKQGLSDTQYF; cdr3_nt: TGCGCCAGCAAAAAACAGGGACTGTCAGATACGCAGTATTTT
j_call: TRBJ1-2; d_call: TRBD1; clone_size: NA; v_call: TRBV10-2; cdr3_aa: CASRKGTGGSQFLDGYTF; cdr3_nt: TGCGCCAGCAGAAAAGGGACAGGGGGCTCCCAGTTCTTAGATGGCTACACCTTC
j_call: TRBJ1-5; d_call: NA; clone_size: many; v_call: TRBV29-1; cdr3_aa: CSVAYSNQPQHF; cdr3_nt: TGCAGCGTTGCATATAGCAATCAGCCCCAGCATTTT
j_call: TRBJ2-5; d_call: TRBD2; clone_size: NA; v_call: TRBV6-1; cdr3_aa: CASSPRTGTTQETQYF; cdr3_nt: TGTGCCAGCAGTCCCCGGACCGGGACTACGCAAGAGACCCAGTACTTC
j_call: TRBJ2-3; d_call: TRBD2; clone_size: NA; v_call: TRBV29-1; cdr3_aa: CSVAFSGSGAWARTDTQYF; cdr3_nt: TGCAGCGTTGCCTTTAGCGGGAGCGGGGCATGGGCACGGACAGATACGCAGTATTTT
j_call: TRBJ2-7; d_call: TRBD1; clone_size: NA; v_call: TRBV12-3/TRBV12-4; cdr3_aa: CASRMGQGTYEQYF; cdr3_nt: TGTGCCAGCAGGATGGGACAGGGGACCTACGAGCAGTACTTC
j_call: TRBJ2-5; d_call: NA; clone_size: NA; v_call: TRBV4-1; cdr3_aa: CASSQDAGLFRDQYF; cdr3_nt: TGCGCCAGCAGCCAAGACGCCGGGTTATTTAGAGACCAGTACTTC
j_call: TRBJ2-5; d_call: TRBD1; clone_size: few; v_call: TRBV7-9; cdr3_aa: CASSLALGTVQETQYF; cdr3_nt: TGTGCCAGCAGCTTAGCGCTGGGGACAGTTCAAGAGACCCAGTACTTC
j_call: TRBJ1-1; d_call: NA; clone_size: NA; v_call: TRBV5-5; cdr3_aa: CASSFLGWRPPRGTEAFF; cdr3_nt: TGTGCCAGCAGCTTTTTGGGGTGGCGACCTCCCCGTGGCACTGAAGCTTTCTTT
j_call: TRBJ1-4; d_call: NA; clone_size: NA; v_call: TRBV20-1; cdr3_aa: CSARDAGTYEKLFF; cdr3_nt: TGCAGTGCTAGAGACGCCGGGACATACGAAAAACTGTTTTTT
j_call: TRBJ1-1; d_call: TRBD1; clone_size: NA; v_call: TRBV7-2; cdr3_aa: CASRLGQTLVTEAFF; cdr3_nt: TGTGCCAGCAGGCTGGGACAGACCCTGGTTACTGAAGCTTTCTTT
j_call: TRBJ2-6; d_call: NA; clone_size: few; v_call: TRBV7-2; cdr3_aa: CASSLKGAGANVLTF; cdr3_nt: TGTGCCAGCAGCTTAAAAGGGGCTGGGGCCAACGTCCTGACTTTC
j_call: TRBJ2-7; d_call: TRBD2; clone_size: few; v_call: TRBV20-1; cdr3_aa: CSARVGLSGDEQYF; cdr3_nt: TGCAGTGCTAGAGTTGGGCTTAGCGGGGACGAGCAGTACTTC
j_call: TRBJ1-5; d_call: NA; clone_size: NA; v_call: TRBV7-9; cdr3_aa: CASSHGTTGSQPQHF; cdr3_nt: TGTGCCAGCAGCCACGGGACAACAGGGAGTCAGCCCCAGCATTTT
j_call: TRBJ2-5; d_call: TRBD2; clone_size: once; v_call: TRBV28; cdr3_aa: CASSFTSVSETQYF; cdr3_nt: TGTGCCAGCAGTTTTACTAGCGTGTCGGAGACCCAGTACTTC
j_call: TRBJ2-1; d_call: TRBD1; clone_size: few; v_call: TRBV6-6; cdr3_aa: CASSRGTGNEQFF; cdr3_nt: TGTGCCAGCAGTCGAGGGACAGGCAATGAGCAGTTCTTC
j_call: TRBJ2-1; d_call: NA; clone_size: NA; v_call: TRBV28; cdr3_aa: CASSLTVSPLDEQFF; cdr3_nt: TGTGCCAGCAGTTTAACTGTCTCCCCTTTGGATGAGCAGTTCTTC
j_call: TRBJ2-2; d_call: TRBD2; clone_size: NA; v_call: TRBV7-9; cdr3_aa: CASSMIGLADGAGELFF; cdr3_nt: TGTGCCAGCAGCATGATCGGACTAGCGGATGGAGCCGGGGAGCTGTTTTTT
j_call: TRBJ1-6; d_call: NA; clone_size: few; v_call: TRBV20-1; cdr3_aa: CSASPGLPESPLHF; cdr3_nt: TGCAGTGCTAGCCCGGGTCTTCCAGAATCACCCCTCCACTTT
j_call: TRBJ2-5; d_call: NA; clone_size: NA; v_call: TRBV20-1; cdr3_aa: CSARSPPFQETQYF; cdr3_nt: TGCAGTGCTAGATCCCCGCCCTTTCAAGAGACCCAGTACTTC
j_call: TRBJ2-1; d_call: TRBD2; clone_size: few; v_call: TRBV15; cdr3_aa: CATSRGLAGHNEQFF; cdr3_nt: TGTGCCACCAGCAGAGGACTAGCGGGGCACAATGAGCAGTTCTTC
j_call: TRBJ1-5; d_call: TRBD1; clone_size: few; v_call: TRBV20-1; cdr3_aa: CSARQGQGADFYQPQHF; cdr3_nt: TGCAGTGCTAGACAAGGACAGGGGGCCGACTTTTATCAGCCCCAGCATTTT
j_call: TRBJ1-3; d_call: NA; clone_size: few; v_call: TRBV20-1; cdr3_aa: CSATEPARGNTIYF; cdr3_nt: TGCAGTGCTACCGAACCAGCCCGGGGTAACACCATATATTTT
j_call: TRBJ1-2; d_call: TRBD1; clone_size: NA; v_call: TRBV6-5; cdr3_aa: CASSSTTVEPGGGYGYTF; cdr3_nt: TGTGCCAGCAGTTCGACAACAGTCGAACCAGGGGGGGGCTATGGCTACACCTTC
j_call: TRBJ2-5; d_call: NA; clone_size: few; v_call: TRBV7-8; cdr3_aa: CASSLLEYQETQYF; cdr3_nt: TGTGCCAGCAGCTTGTTGGAGTACCAAGAGACCCAGTACTTC
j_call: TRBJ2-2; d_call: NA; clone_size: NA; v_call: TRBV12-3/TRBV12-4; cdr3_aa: CASIPQRSRLTGELFF; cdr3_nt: TGTGCCAGCATCCCTCAACGGTCTAGGTTAACCGGGGAGCTGTTTTTT
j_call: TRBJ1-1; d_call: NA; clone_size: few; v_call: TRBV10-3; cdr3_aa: CAISERGSGGTEAFF; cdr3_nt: TGTGCCATCAGTGAGAGAGGTTCCGGGGGAACTGAAGCTTTCTTT
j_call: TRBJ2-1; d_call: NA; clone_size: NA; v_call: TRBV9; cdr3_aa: CASSVSSPSVGARYNEQFF; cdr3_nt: TGTGCCAGCAGCGTATCTTCCCCATCAGTGGGGGCGAGGTACAATGAGCAGTTCTTC
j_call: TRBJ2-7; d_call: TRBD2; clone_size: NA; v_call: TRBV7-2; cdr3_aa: CASSSTSGAPYEQYF; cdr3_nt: TGTGCCAGCAGCTCCACTAGCGGGGCCCCCTACGAGCAGTACTTC
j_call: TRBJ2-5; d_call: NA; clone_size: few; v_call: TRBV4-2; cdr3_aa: CASSQGVRGEETQYF; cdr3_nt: TGTGCCAGCAGCCAAGGTGTTAGGGGAGAAGAGACCCAGTACTTC
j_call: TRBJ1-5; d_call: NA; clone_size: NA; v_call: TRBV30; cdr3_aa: CAWSPTGFSNQPQHF; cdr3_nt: TGTGCCTGGAGCCCCACAGGCTTTAGCAATCAGCCCCAGCATTTT
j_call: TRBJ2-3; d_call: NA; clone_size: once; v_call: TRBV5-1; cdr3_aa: CASSRLAGGGLDTQYF; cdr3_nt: TGCGCCAGCAGCAGACTTGCTGGCGGGGGCCTAGATACGCAGTATTTT
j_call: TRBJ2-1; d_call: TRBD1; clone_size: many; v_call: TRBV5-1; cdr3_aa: CASSLGDRGDEQFF; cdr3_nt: TGCGCCAGCAGCTTGGGGGACAGGGGCGATGAGCAGTTCTTC
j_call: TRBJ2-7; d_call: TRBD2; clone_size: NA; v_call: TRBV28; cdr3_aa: CASSFLVGGQWKSEQYF; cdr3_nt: TGTGCCAGCAGTTTTCTAGTGGGAGGGCAGTGGAAAAGCGAGCAGTACTTC
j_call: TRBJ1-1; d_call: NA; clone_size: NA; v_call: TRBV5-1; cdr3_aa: CASSRGQETFF; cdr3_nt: TGCGCCAGCAGCCGCGGTCAGGAAACTTTCTTT
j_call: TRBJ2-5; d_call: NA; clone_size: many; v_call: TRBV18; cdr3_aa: CASSPQGETQYF; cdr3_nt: TGTGCCAGCTCACCACAGGGAGAGACCCAGTACTTC
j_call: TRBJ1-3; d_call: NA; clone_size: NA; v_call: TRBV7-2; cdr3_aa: CASSPAMGAGNTIYF; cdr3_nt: TGTGCCAGCAGCCCGGCTATGGGGGCAGGAAACACCATATATTTT
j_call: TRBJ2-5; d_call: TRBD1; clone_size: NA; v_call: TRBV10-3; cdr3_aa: CAIGQGEGETQYF; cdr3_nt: TGTGCCATCGGACAGGGGGAGGGAGAGACCCAGTACTTC
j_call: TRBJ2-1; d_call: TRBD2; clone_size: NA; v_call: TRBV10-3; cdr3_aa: CAISPREGGNEQFF; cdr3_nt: TGTGCCATCAGCCCTCGGGAGGGAGGCAATGAGCAGTTCTTC
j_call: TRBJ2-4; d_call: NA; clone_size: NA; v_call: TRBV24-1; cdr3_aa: CATSDDMQNIQYF; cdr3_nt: TGTGCCACCAGTGACGACATGCAAAACATTCAGTACTTC
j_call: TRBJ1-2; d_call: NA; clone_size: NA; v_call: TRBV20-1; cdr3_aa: CSASPTRGYTF; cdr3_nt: TGCAGTGCTAGTCCGACGAGGGGCTACACCTTC
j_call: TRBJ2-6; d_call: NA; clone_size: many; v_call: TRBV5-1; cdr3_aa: CASSLSTGSGANVLTF; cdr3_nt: TGCGCCAGCAGCTTGAGCACTGGCTCTGGGGCCAACGTCCTGACTTTC